Presented here are 8 T cell receptor beta chains from one specimen sequenced in a study of blood T cell dynamics during melanoma immunotherapy. Overall study findings and caveats: The most clonal sorted CD8+ subset, immune-effector cells, was closest to cell-free DNA CDR3 sequences.

Profiled with immunoSEQ multiplex PCR; TCRdb holds only in-frame clones, not every one. The repertoire holds about 2,000 clones, with approximately 73% as singletons. These receptors lack a known antigen. Indicated time point: week 3, after first cycle of checkpoint inhibitor. Memory T cells counted as immune-effector cells when CD3+ CD4- CD8+ CD45RA- CD45RO-high CD27- CCR7-. The sequences come from CD8+ T cells from blood, collected from a patient treated with checkpoint blockade. The receptor set was obtained from a human donor with melanoma.

This sequence joins TRBV7-2 and TRBJ2-3; 10 bases map to TRBD1. CDR1 is SGHTA, CDR2 FQGNSA, per germline. This CDR3 has 15 amino acids. V trimming: 4 bases; J trimming: 5 bases; junction bases outside the gene matches: 6. The DNA of the CDR3 is TGTGCCAGCAGCTCGACAGGGGGCGCGGGAGATACGCAGTATTTT. It specifies CASSSTGGAGDTQYF.

This chain uses TRBV7-6 with TRBJ1-3; D remains unclear. Germline V gene lookup returns CDR1 SGHVS and CDR2 FNYEAQ. There are 15 residues in the CDR3. V was clipped by 2 bases and J by 3 bases, with 11 bases between them. The CDR3: CASSLSGSGGNTIYF. The CDR3 bases are TGTGCCAGCAGCTTATCCGGGTCGGGTGGAAACACCATATATTTT.

V and J are TRBV28 and TRBJ1-5; D is perhaps TRBD1 (5 bases). CDR1 is MDHEN, CDR2 SYDVKM, per germline. This CDR3 is 14 amino acids long. The V gene lost 5 bases and the J gene lost 1 base, with 9 bases spanning the gap. For the CDR3, the DNA is TGTGCCAGCAGTCGCAGGGTAAGCAATCAGCCCCAGCATTTT. This translates into CASSRRVSNQPQHF.

The chain uses TRBV28 and TRBJ2-7; 8 bases match TRBD1. Per germline, CDR1 MDHEN and CDR2 SYDVKM. There are 14 residues in the CDR3. V lost 4 bases, J lost 4 bases, and 6 bases stayed unmatched. CDR3 loop: CASSSPGQEYEQYF. The CDR3 DNA reads TGTGCCAGCAGTTCGCCGGGACAGGAATACGAGCAGTACTTC.

The chain is built from TRBV14 and TRBJ1-2; D gene uncertain. The CDR3 is 13 residues long. Germline lookup yields CDR1 SGHDN and CDR2 FVKESK. V gave up 4 bases and J gave up 3 bases, with 9 bases separating them. CDR3 nucleotides: TGTGCCAGCAGCCCCATAGGGTACTATGGCTACACCTTC. The encoded protein is CASSPIGYYGYTF. Full variable domain (missing parts from reference TRBV14 and TRBJ1-2): EAGVTQFPSHSVIEKGQTVTLRCDPISGHDNLYWYRRVMGKEIKFLLHFVKESKQDESGMPNNRFLAERTGGTYSTLKVQPAELEDSGVYFCASSPIGYYGYTFGSGTRLTVV.

This rearrangement joins TRBV30 to TRBJ2-7, with 13 bases identical to TRBD2. This CDR3 spans 16 amino acids. Germline V gives CDR1 GTSNPN, CDR2 SVGIG (reference sequence). J was trimmed by 3 bases and V by 8 bases; bases with no gene match: 13. CDR3 DNA sequence: TGTGCCGGACAACCCCCCGGACTAGCGGGAGACTACGAGCAGTACTTC. Translated, it gives CAGQPPGLAGDYEQYF.

Notes on this clone: At one end the junction does not follow the germline gene, possibly because of a read error. The chain has TRBV9 and TRBJ2-7; 10 nucleotides line up with TRBD2. There are 15 residues in the CDR3. The germline V gene has CDR1 SGDLS and CDR2 YYNGEE. CDR3 in DNA: TGTGCCGGCAGCGTAGAAAGCGGGAGGGCCTTCGAGCAGTACTTC. This translates into CAGSVESGRAFEQYF.

The V gene is TRBV18, the J gene TRBJ2-5; 9 bases match TRBD2. The CDR3 runs 17 residues. The junction had 13 bases not matched to a gene; V was cut back by 3 bases and J by 5 bases. Germline CDR1 KGHSH, CDR2 LQKENI. CDR3 protein: CASSPGTSPKKFETQYF. CDR3 DNA: TGTGCCAGCTCACCGGGGACTAGCCCAAAGAAGTTTGAGACCCAGTACTTC.